Only a few counts were recorded for the clone carrying this TCR beta chain. As yet, its antigen is unknown. This sample was taken from a study of T-cell reconstitution after alpha-beta-depleted transplantation in children. Study observations and caveats: Several hundred expanded graft clones reportedly were the source of alpha-beta T cells about two months after transplant.

Preparation of the TCRbeta library was carried out with unique molecular identifiers. MiXCR was run by TCRdb on the PCR reads, yielding one entry per CDR3 protein. The table records about 300,000 distinct CDR3 sequences, roughly 9.1% of them present only once. This TCR came from a boy less than two years old with acute myeloid leukemia, due to receive a stem cell transplant. Sequencing used PBMCs, obtained before TCRalphabeta/CD19-depleted stem cell transplant.

CDR3 sequence: CASSFYGPLTYEQYF. DNA of the CDR3: TGTGCCAGCAGCTTTTACGGGCCCCTAACCTACGAGCAGTACTTC. This chain connects TRBV7-2 to TRBJ2-7; D gene uncertain. V lost 3 bases and J 2 bases, leaving 14 bases between the germline ends. The CDR3 extends over 15 amino acids. CDR1 and CDR2 from the germline V gene are SGHTA and FQGNSA.